The clone carrying this T cell receptor (beta chain) was seen more than once but under ten times. This sample is part of a study of identical twins. Trimming took off 6 bases at V and 0 bases at J, with 15 bases between the two ends. The CDR3 has 15 amino acids. Germline assignment: CDR1 KGHSH and CDR2 LQKENI. Each CDR3 protein gets one entry after TCRdb re-called the 5' RACE reads with MiXCR. The repertoire includes approximately 680,000 distinct CDR3 sequences, 7% to 7.5% of them detected once, and roughly 1.5% sits in the top ten. These same data were also listed under a study on yellow fever vaccine responses in identical twins.

V usage is TRBV18 and J usage is TRBJ2-7; tentative D call: TRBD1 (6 bases). The sample taken for sequencing was PBMCs. This sequence originates from a woman aged 18-35 years in good health. CDR3 coding DNA: TGTGCCAGCTCTCAAGGGACACGCAGCTCCTACGAGCAGTACGTC. Protein product: CASSQGTRSSYEQYV.